The clone carrying this TCR beta chain was seen a few times. The antigen remains undetermined. This sample stems from a study of beta chain features in type 1 diabetes. Study results and caveats: When Type 1 diabetes patients were examined, their TCRB CDR3s proved moderately but significantly shorter in all four CD4+ subsets.

The study reverse transcribed the entire isolated RNA, so it sequenced expressed TCRB transcripts. Only in-frame clones appear in the TCRdb table, and some are missing; sequencing was by immunoSEQ multiplex PCR. This table holds hundreds of thousands of clones, approximately 11% found once. V lost 4 bases, J lost 4 bases, and 14 bases lay in between. The CDR3 contains 14 residues. Germline-derived CDR1 and CDR2 are SQVTM and ANQGSEA. Specimen: naive CD4+ T cells from blood. The genes are TRBV29-1 and TRBJ2-1; a possible D gene is TRBD1 (5 bases). The clonotype originates from a man aged 25 to 40 with type 1 diabetes. The CDR3 protein is CSVGLGHGYNEQFF. The CDR3 nucleotides are TGCAGCGTTGGCCTTGGACACGGATACAATGAGCAGTTCTTC.